Given below is one T cell receptor (beta chain) in context. Its antigen is unidentified. Germline V gene sequence: CDR1 LNHNV, CDR2 YYDKDF (reference sequence). The CDR3 contains 17 residues. With V trimmed by 3 bases and J by 5 bases, 6 bases remained unmatched. This specimen belongs to a study of sequential checkpoint blockade in melanoma. Generated by immunoSEQ multiplex PCR, the TCRdb table keeps only in-frame clones and is missing some. Among some 5,000 clones, more than 15% were seen once, and the ten largest hold around 9.4%. General study points: Tumor T-cell fraction and clonality correlated with PD-L1 and CD8+ counts.

The treatment is: randomized to nivolumab then ipilimumab (arm A) or the reverse (arm B). The origin of this receptor is a human donor with melanoma. The chain links TRBV15 to TRBJ2-1; the match to TRBD2 covers 14 bases. Sequencing was performed on tumor tissue (inferred from file names), taken from a patient given nivolumab and ipilimumab in sequence. Written as DNA, the CDR3 is TGTGCCACCAGCAGGGGGACTAGCGGGGGAAAAAACAATGAGCAGTTCTTC. This sequence encodes CATSRGTSGGKNNEQFF.